This is a list of T cell receptor beta chains from one sample in a study of blood T cells in healthy people across ages. One entry per CDR3 protein results from TCRdb running MiXCR on the 5' RACE reads. The table includes about 780,000 distinct CDR3 sequences, about 45% detected once. Sequenced: blood. These receptors all come from a man older than 75 in good health. The CDR3 runs from the conserved cysteine through the conserved F or W. The order of the fields is CDR3 length, J gene, D gene, V gene, CDR3 protein. The D gene is left open where the match is weak.

length: 15; J: TRBJ1-2; D: TRBD1; V: TRBV6-6; CDR3: CASSSPGTGTYGYTF
length: 10; J: TRBJ2-4; D: NA; V: TRBV20-1; CDR3: CSAGRSNQYF
length: 15; J: TRBJ2-7; D: NA; V: TRBV28; CDR3: CASSLLVGLDVEQYF
length: 14; J: TRBJ2-2; D: TRBD1; V: TRBV20-1; CDR3: CSASGTGSVGELFF
length: 16; J: TRBJ2-7; D: NA; V: TRBV10-3; CDR3: CAISEGKTTFSYEQYF
length: 14; J: NA; D: NA; V: TRBV11-2; CDR3: CASSFNRFSYEQYF
length: 13; J: TRBJ1-2; D: NA; V: TRBV18; CDR3: CASSSEADYGYTF
length: 15; J: TRBJ2-7; D: TRBD1; V: TRBV5-1; CDR3: CASRDQDRYSYEQYF
length: 13; J: TRBJ1-5; D: NA; V: TRBV20-1; CDR3: CSAAAGVGQPQHF
length: 15; J: TRBJ1-1; D: TRBD1; V: TRBV14; CDR3: CASSQLTGTETEAFF
length: 12; J: TRBJ2-5; D: NA; V: TRBV29-1; CDR3: CSVAQTQETQYF
length: 18; J: TRBJ2-1; D: TRBD2; V: TRBV20-1; CDR3: CSARDLRLAGALFDEQFF
length: 18; J: TRBJ2-4; D: TRBD2; V: TRBV24-1; CDR3: CATSPGLAGDRSKNIQYF
length: 14; J: TRBJ2-7; D: TRBD2; V: TRBV20-1; CDR3: CSARDAGGPYEQYF
length: 13; J: TRBJ2-5; D: TRBD2; V: TRBV29-1; CDR3: CSVQTSGEGTQYF
length: 15; J: TRBJ2-7; D: NA; V: TRBV9; CDR3: CASSGYGGAYNEQYF
length: 16; J: TRBJ1-5; D: NA; V: TRBV12-3/TRBV12-4; CDR3: CASSATGGVSNQPQHF
length: 13; J: TRBJ2-1; D: NA; V: TRBV10-2; CDR3: CASIANRVHEQFF
length: 14; J: TRBJ2-7; D: TRBD1; V: TRBV28; CDR3: CASSFRTGLYEQYF
length: 13; J: TRBJ1-2; D: NA; V: TRBV20-1; CDR3: CSATREWGYGYTF
length: 16; J: TRBJ2-1; D: NA; V: TRBV6-4; CDR3: CASSAQDSLDYNEQFF
length: 14; J: TRBJ2-7; D: NA; V: TRBV5-1; CDR3: CASTGSAGAYEQYF
length: 14; J: NA; D: NA; V: TRBV20-1; CDR3: CSGIAVSTPGEQYF
length: 16; J: TRBJ2-7; D: NA; V: TRBV14; CDR3: CASSPEDTALGGEQYF
length: 14; J: TRBJ1-6; D: NA; V: TRBV20-1; CDR3: CSARDPTGDSPLHF
length: 14; J: TRBJ2-1; D: NA; V: TRBV20-1; CDR3: CSARVRHSYNEQFF
length: 17; J: TRBJ2-7; D: NA; V: TRBV21-1; CDR3: CASIQNRDLISSYEQYF
length: 16; J: TRBJ2-1; D: TRBD2; V: TRBV7-2; CDR3: CASSLASGGAGNEQFF
length: 14; J: NA; D: NA; V: TRBV20-1; CDR3: CSVLPGLSSKTQYF
length: 14; J: TRBJ2-3; D: TRBD1; V: TRBV13; CDR3: CASSWDSSTDTRYF
length: 15; J: TRBJ1-4; D: TRBD1; V: TRBV20-1; CDR3: CSAKGSGQANEKLFF
length: 13; J: TRBJ2-5; D: NA; V: TRBV5-1; CDR3: CTSSLGVQETRYF
length: 14; J: TRBJ1-1; D: NA; V: TRBV10-3; CDR3: CAISGVRENTEAFF
length: 15; J: TRBJ1-2; D: NA; V: TRBV5-1; CDR3: CASSLDAGDTAGYTF
length: 13; J: TRBJ1-1; D: NA; V: TRBV12-3/TRBV12-4; CDR3: CASSLRKNTEAFF
length: 14; J: NA; D: NA; V: TRBV5-1; CDR3: CASSLESIRNIQYF
length: 15; J: TRBJ2-3; D: NA; V: TRBV5-5; CDR3: CASLRDLNRADTQYF
length: 14; J: TRBJ1-2; D: NA; V: TRBV3-1; CDR3: CVSSQDVNFYGYTF
length: 14; J: TRBJ1-6; D: NA; V: TRBV11-2; CDR3: CASSKTGAESPLHF
length: 16; J: TRBJ2-1; D: TRBD2; V: TRBV24-1; CDR3: CATGGLAGGSYNEQFF
length: 15; J: TRBJ2-1; D: NA; V: TRBV19; CDR3: CASNDRDTIYNEQFF
length: 18; J: TRBJ1-5; D: NA; V: TRBV7-6; CDR3: CASSSLPPGQGYGQPQHF
length: 13; J: TRBJ2-2; D: NA; V: TRBV7-2; CDR3: CASSSVRAGELFF
length: 15; J: TRBJ2-1; D: TRBD2; V: TRBV7-3; CDR3: CASSSRGGRDNEQFF
length: 14; J: NA; D: TRBD2; V: TRBV20-1; CDR3: CSARRLGDYNEQYF